The clone carrying this T cell receptor beta chain was detected many times. These data originate in a study of T cells after yellow fever vaccination. Study information: SMART-Seq v4 Ultra Low Input prepared libraries from low-cell fractions.

Germline CDR1 SGHTA, CDR2 FQGNSA. This CDR3 region has 14 residues. Trimming cost V 1 base and J 3 bases, with 8 bases left between them. TCRdb re-called the 5' RACE reads through MiXCR, storing one row per CDR3 protein. The sample has 450,000 to 650,000 distinct CDR3 sequences; about 13% are singletons. This TCR derives from a man under 40 who received the YFV17D yellow fever vaccine. Sequencing was performed on PBMCs, taken on the day of the yellow fever booster vaccination. The chain couples TRBV7-2 to TRBJ2-3; the D is unclear. CDR3 in DNA: TGTGCCAGCAGCTTAGGCCCTATGACAGATACGCAGTATTTT. Translated: CASSLGPMTDTQYF.